This entry concerns a single T cell receptor beta chain. Its antigen is currently unknown. The same CDR3 also results from other DNA sequences found in this sample. Germline V CDR1 and CDR2: MNHEY, SVGAGI. V lost 3 bases and J 4 bases, leaving 7 bases between the germline ends. This CDR3 is built from 13 residues. Sorted out of PBMCs were CD4+ T cells and CD8+ T cells. Once RNA had been extracted, it was reverse transcribed into cDNA to act as the sequencing template. The method was immunoSEQ multiplex PCR; TCRdb's version includes in-frame clones alone and lacks a portion of them. The sample holds 93,000 or so clones, around three fifths seen once. The sample is drawn from a study of CD8+ T cells in alopecia areata. Overall study results and limits: Against the mouse data, patients shared TCRs less clearly, possibly for HLA reasons. Lesional scalp displayed greater clonality than normal scalp, most notably in alopecia totalis/universalis. Normal skin's resident alphabeta T cells are sequenced alongside lesional scalp T cells.

J is TRBJ1-5 and V is TRBV6-5; no clear D. This TCR derives from a human donor in good health. Sequencing was carried out using CD4+ T cells sorted from blood. CDR3 nucleotide sequence: TGTGCCAGCAGTTATGGGGTTAATCAGCCCCAGCATTTT. It specifies CASSYGVNQPQHF.